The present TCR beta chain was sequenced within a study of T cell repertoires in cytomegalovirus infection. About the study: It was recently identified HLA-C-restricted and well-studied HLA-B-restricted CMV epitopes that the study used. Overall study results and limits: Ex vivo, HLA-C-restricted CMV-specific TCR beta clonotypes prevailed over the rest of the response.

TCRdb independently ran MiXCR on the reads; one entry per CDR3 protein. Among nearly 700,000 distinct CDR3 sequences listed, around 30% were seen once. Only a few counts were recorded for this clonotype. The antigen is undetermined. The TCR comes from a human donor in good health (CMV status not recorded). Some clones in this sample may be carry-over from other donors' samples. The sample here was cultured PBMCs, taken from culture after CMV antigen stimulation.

CDR3 sequence reads: CASGGGRDTGELFF. The CDR3 nucleotides are TGTGCCAGCGGGGGGGGACGGGACACCGGGGAGCTGTTTTTT. This chain links TRBV7-2 with TRBJ2-2, with TRBD2 identical over 7 bases. With 8 bases clipped from V and 3 bases from J, the junction kept 6 bases outside the gene matches. From germline, CDR1 is SGHTA and CDR2 FQGNSA. This CDR3 is built from 14 residues.